Listed below are T cell receptor beta chains from one sample, sequenced in a study of blood T cell repertoires in COVID-19. Data came from immunoSEQ multiplex PCR; TCRdb stores just in-frame clones and leaves some out. The sample consists of some 130,000 clones, more than 85% of them appearing once. The specimen sequenced was peripheral blood. All receptors come from a man aged 60 to 75 with COVID-19, enrolled during active disease. The CDR3 runs from the conserved cysteine through the conserved F or W. The D gene is left open where the match is weak. The size of a clone is reported for some rows only, either as once, few or many, or as a class for expanded clones.

cdr3_nt: TGTGCCAGTAAAGCAAGACAGGGGGGTGCTGAAGCTTTCTTT
cdr3_aa: CASKARQGGAEAFF
v_call: TRBV19
d_call: TRBD1
clone_size: few
j_call: TRBJ1-1

cdr3_nt: TGTGCCAGCAGCCTGGGACTAGCGGGCGATACGCAGTATTTT
cdr3_aa: CASSLGLAGDTQYF
v_call: TRBV5-6
d_call: TRBD2
clone_size: -
j_call: TRBJ2-3

cdr3_nt: TGTGCCAGCAATTCCATTACAGGGGGGGGTGAAAAACTGTTTTTT
cdr3_aa: CASNSITGGGEKLFF
v_call: TRBV28
d_call: TRBD1
clone_size: -
j_call: TRBJ1-4

cdr3_nt: TGTGCCAGCAGTTACTCGGACAGGGGTCATAATGAGCAGTTCTTC
cdr3_aa: CASSYSDRGHNEQFF
v_call: TRBV6-5
d_call: TRBD1
clone_size: -
j_call: TRBJ2-1

cdr3_nt: TGTGCCATCGGAGACCGGGACAGGGGTACAGATACGCAGTATTTT
cdr3_aa: CAIGDRDRGTDTQYF
v_call: TRBV10-3
d_call: TRBD1
clone_size: -
j_call: TRBJ2-3

cdr3_nt: TGTGCCAGCAGGGCGCTGGGGGCAGGGTTGGGTGAGCAGTTCTTC
cdr3_aa: CASRALGAGLGEQFF
v_call: TRBV2
d_call: -
clone_size: -
j_call: TRBJ2-1

cdr3_nt: TGTGCCAGCAGCGTAGACGGGAGAACTAATGAAAAACTGTTTTTT
cdr3_aa: CASSVDGRTNEKLFF
v_call: TRBV9
d_call: -
clone_size: -
j_call: TRBJ1-4

cdr3_nt: TGTGCCAGCAGCAGGGACTTCAATCAGCCCCAGCATTTT
cdr3_aa: CASSRDFNQPQHF
v_call: TRBV6-5
d_call: -
clone_size: -
j_call: TRBJ1-5

cdr3_nt: TGCGCCAGCAGCTTGTCGGGGACAGGGGGTCAGCCCCAGCATTTT
cdr3_aa: CASSLSGTGGQPQHF
v_call: TRBV5-1
d_call: TRBD1
clone_size: -
j_call: TRBJ1-5

cdr3_nt: TGTGCCAGCAGCCGACAGGGACGAATGGAGCCCCAGCATTTT
cdr3_aa: CASSRQGRMEPQHF
v_call: TRBV6-2/TRBV6-3
d_call: TRBD1
clone_size: -
j_call: TRBJ1-5

cdr3_nt: TGTGCCAGCAGTTACCGACAGGAAAACACTGAAGCTTTCTTT
cdr3_aa: CASSYRQENTEAFF
v_call: TRBV6-5
d_call: -
clone_size: -
j_call: TRBJ1-1

cdr3_nt: TGTGCCAGCAGCTTAGGGACAGGAGGGGGATATGGCTACACCTTC
cdr3_aa: CASSLGTGGGYGYTF
v_call: TRBV7-2
d_call: TRBD1
clone_size: -
j_call: TRBJ1-2

cdr3_nt: TGCGCCAGCACCGGGACAGATAACACCGGGGAGCTGTTTTTT
cdr3_aa: CASTGTDNTGELFF
v_call: TRBV10-1
d_call: TRBD1
clone_size: -
j_call: TRBJ2-2

cdr3_nt: TGTGCCAGCAGCTTAGAGGGGACAGGGTTTTTGCGAGACACTGAAGCTTTCTTT
cdr3_aa: CASSLEGTGFLRDTEAFF
v_call: TRBV7-9
d_call: TRBD1
clone_size: -
j_call: TRBJ1-1

cdr3_nt: TGTGCCAGCAGTTACTCGAACCCGGGTTCCTACGAGCAGTACTTC
cdr3_aa: CASSYSNPGSYEQYF
v_call: TRBV6-5
d_call: -
clone_size: -
j_call: TRBJ2-7

cdr3_nt: TGTGCCAGCAGTTCACAAGATAAGAACACCGGGGAGCTGTTTTTT
cdr3_aa: CASSSQDKNTGELFF
v_call: TRBV27
d_call: -
clone_size: few
j_call: TRBJ2-2

cdr3_nt: TGTGCCAGCAGCTTAGACGTGCTATTTGAAGCTTTCTTT
cdr3_aa: CASSLDVLFEAFF
v_call: TRBV7-2
d_call: -
clone_size: -
j_call: TRBJ1-1

cdr3_nt: TGTGCCAGCAGCTTCCCGGGACAAACAAGGGGATATCAGCCCCAGCATTTT
cdr3_aa: CASSFPGQTRGYQPQHF
v_call: TRBV11-3
d_call: -
clone_size: -
j_call: TRBJ1-5

cdr3_nt: TGTGCCAGCAGCTCTGACAGGGGGGGGTACGAGCAGTACTTC
cdr3_aa: CASSSDRGGYEQYF
v_call: TRBV5-4
d_call: TRBD1
clone_size: -
j_call: TRBJ2-7

cdr3_nt: TGTGCCAGCAGCTTTGGACTAGCGGGGGGGCAAGGGGTCAGGGATGGCTACACCTTC
cdr3_aa: CASSFGLAGGQGVRDGYTF
v_call: TRBV6-6
d_call: -
clone_size: -
j_call: TRBJ1-2

cdr3_nt: TGCAGCGTTGAAGAATTTGGGCAGGGGGCAAGGTACAATGAGCAGTTCTTC
cdr3_aa: CSVEEFGQGARYNEQFF
v_call: TRBV29-1
d_call: TRBD1
clone_size: -
j_call: TRBJ2-1

cdr3_nt: TGTGCCAGTAGCGATTACCGGGGAGGCGAGCAGTTCTTC
cdr3_aa: CASSDYRGGEQFF
v_call: TRBV19
d_call: -
clone_size: few
j_call: TRBJ2-1

cdr3_nt: TGCGCCAGCAGCCAATTACTTGACACTGAAGCTTTCTTT
cdr3_aa: CASSQLLDTEAFF
v_call: TRBV4-1
d_call: -
clone_size: -
j_call: TRBJ1-1

cdr3_nt: TGTGCCAGCATTAGGGGGGGATCCGACTCTGGAAACACCATATATTTT
cdr3_aa: CASIRGGSDSGNTIYF
v_call: TRBV27
d_call: -
clone_size: -
j_call: TRBJ1-3

cdr3_nt: TGTGCCAGCTCAGGGGGGTACAATCAGCCCCAGCATTTT
cdr3_aa: CASSGGYNQPQHF
v_call: TRBV18
d_call: -
clone_size: -
j_call: TRBJ1-5

cdr3_nt: TGTGCCAGCAGTGAAGCGCTTCTGGGGGGGGATGGCTACACCTTC
cdr3_aa: CASSEALLGGDGYTF
v_call: TRBV2
d_call: -
clone_size: -
j_call: TRBJ1-2

cdr3_nt: TGTGCCAGTAGTCGTGGCGGAGAGCCATATGGCTACACCTTC
cdr3_aa: CASSRGGEPYGYTF
v_call: TRBV19
d_call: -
clone_size: -
j_call: TRBJ1-2

cdr3_nt: TGTGCCAGCAGCTTAAGGCGGGGATTTGCAGCAGAAAAACTGTTTTTT
cdr3_aa: CASSLRRGFAAEKLFF
v_call: TRBV7-9
d_call: -
clone_size: -
j_call: TRBJ1-4

cdr3_nt: TGTGCCAGCAGCTGGGGCCGAGGTAGCAATCAGCCCCAGCATTTT
cdr3_aa: CASSWGRGSNQPQHF
v_call: TRBV7-2
d_call: -
clone_size: few
j_call: TRBJ1-5

cdr3_nt: TGTGCCTGGAGTGTAAATAGGCTAGCGGGGGGGCTAAGGGGCGAAGATACGCAGTATTTT
cdr3_aa: CAWSVNRLAGGLRGEDTQYF
v_call: TRBV30
d_call: TRBD2
clone_size: -
j_call: TRBJ2-3

cdr3_nt: TGTGCCAGCAGTACCCGCCAGGAGCCCCAGCATTTT
cdr3_aa: CASSTRQEPQHF
v_call: TRBV27
d_call: -
clone_size: -
j_call: TRBJ1-5

cdr3_nt: TGTGCCAGTAGTAGGACAGGGGGAAACTATGGCTACACCTTC
cdr3_aa: CASSRTGGNYGYTF
v_call: TRBV19
d_call: TRBD1
clone_size: -
j_call: TRBJ1-2

cdr3_nt: TGTGCCAGCTCACTCGGGGGGCAAGGGGGTCAGCCCCAGCATTTT
cdr3_aa: CASSLGGQGGQPQHF
v_call: TRBV18
d_call: -
clone_size: -
j_call: TRBJ1-5

cdr3_nt: TGTGCCAGCAGCCAAGATCGGGACACCACCGGGGAGCTGTTTTTT
cdr3_aa: CASSQDRDTTGELFF
v_call: TRBV4-2
d_call: -
clone_size: -
j_call: TRBJ2-2

cdr3_nt: TGTGCCACCACGGAAGACTCGGGACAGCCCTACACTGAAGCTTTCTTT
cdr3_aa: CATTEDSGQPYTEAFF
v_call: TRBV15
d_call: TRBD1
clone_size: -
j_call: TRBJ1-1

cdr3_nt: TGCGCCAGCAGCATATCCACAGGGAACATGGGCGGAAACACCATATATTTT
cdr3_aa: CASSISTGNMGGNTIYF
v_call: TRBV5-1
d_call: -
clone_size: -
j_call: TRBJ1-3

cdr3_nt: TGTGCCAGCACCGCCCCAGGGGGCGACTCTGGAAACACCATATATTTT
cdr3_aa: CASTAPGGDSGNTIYF
v_call: TRBV7-9
d_call: TRBD1
clone_size: few
j_call: TRBJ1-3

cdr3_nt: TGTGCCAGTAGCGACAGGGGTTGGGAAAAACTGTTTTTT
cdr3_aa: CASSDRGWEKLFF
v_call: TRBV19
d_call: TRBD1
clone_size: -
j_call: TRBJ1-4

cdr3_nt: TGCGCCAGCAGCCAAGATCCTCTCCGCGGCCCCCGAGAGACCCAGTACTTC
cdr3_aa: CASSQDPLRGPRETQYF
v_call: TRBV4-3
d_call: -
clone_size: -
j_call: TRBJ2-5

cdr3_nt: TGTGCCAGCAGCCACGGGGATAATGAAAAACTGTTTTTT
cdr3_aa: CASSHGDNEKLFF
v_call: TRBV9
d_call: -
clone_size: -
j_call: TRBJ1-4

cdr3_nt: TGTGCCACCAGCACCGTCGCTCCACGGGGGGATGAAAAACTGTTTTTT
cdr3_aa: CATSTVAPRGDEKLFF
v_call: TRBV15
d_call: -
clone_size: -
j_call: TRBJ1-4

cdr3_nt: TGTGCCAGCAGCCCAAGGGTGGACAGGGGGTCTGAGCAGTTCTTC
cdr3_aa: CASSPRVDRGSEQFF
v_call: TRBV3-1/TRBV3-2
d_call: TRBD1
clone_size: -
j_call: TRBJ2-1

cdr3_nt: TGCGCCAGCAGCCAAGATCCGGGGAGAGGAGAGACCCAGTACTTC
cdr3_aa: CASSQDPGRGETQYF
v_call: TRBV4-3
d_call: -
clone_size: once
j_call: TRBJ2-5

cdr3_nt: TGTGCCAGTGGGGTGGATGCGGGGGATACGCAGTATTTT
cdr3_aa: CASGVDAGDTQYF
v_call: TRBV2
d_call: -
clone_size: -
j_call: TRBJ2-3

cdr3_nt: TGTGCCAGCAGCTTTGGAGGTCCCACAGATACGCAGTATTTT
cdr3_aa: CASSFGGPTDTQYF
v_call: TRBV13
d_call: -
clone_size: -
j_call: TRBJ2-3

cdr3_nt: TGCAGCGTTCCTATAGGGGACAGGATTTTTTCCTACGAGCAGTACTTC
cdr3_aa: CSVPIGDRIFSYEQYF
v_call: TRBV29-1
d_call: TRBD1
clone_size: -
j_call: TRBJ2-7

cdr3_nt: TGTGCCAGCAGCGCCCGGACTAGCGGGGGGGCCGATGAGCAGTTCTTC
cdr3_aa: CASSARTSGGADEQFF
v_call: TRBV7-2
d_call: TRBD2
clone_size: -
j_call: TRBJ2-1

cdr3_nt: TGTGCCAGCAGCCCGACCTCTCAGGGACAGGGGCGTCTTGCTGAAGCTTTCTTT
cdr3_aa: CASSPTSQGQGRLAEAFF
v_call: TRBV5-6
d_call: TRBD1
clone_size: -
j_call: TRBJ1-1

cdr3_nt: TGTGCCAGTGGATCGAGTAGCGGGGGAAGGGGTGAAAAACTGTTTTTT
cdr3_aa: CASGSSSGGRGEKLFF
v_call: TRBV19
d_call: -
clone_size: -
j_call: TRBJ1-4

cdr3_nt: TGTGCCAGCAGCGTAACCGCAGTCGATTTTTCACCCCTCCACTTT
cdr3_aa: CASSVTAVDFSPLHF
v_call: TRBV9
d_call: -
clone_size: -
j_call: TRBJ1-6